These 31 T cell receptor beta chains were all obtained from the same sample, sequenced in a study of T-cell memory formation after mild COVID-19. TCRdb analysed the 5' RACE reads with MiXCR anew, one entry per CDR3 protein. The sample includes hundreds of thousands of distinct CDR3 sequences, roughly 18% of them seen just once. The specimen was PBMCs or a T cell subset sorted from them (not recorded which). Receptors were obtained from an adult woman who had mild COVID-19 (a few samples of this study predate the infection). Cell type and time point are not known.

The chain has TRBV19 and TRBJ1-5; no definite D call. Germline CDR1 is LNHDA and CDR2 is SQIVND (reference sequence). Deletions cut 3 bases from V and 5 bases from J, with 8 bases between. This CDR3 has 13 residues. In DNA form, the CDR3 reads TGTGCCAGTAGTATTCGGAGGGATCAGCCCCAGCATTTT. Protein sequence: CASSIRRDQPQHF. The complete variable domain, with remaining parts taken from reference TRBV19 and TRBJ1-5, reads DGGITQSPKYLFRKEGQNVTLSCEQNLNHDAMYWYRQDPGQGLRLIYYSQIVNDFQKGDIAEGYSVSREKKESFPLTVTSAQKNPTAFYLCASSIRRDQPQHFGDGTRLSIL.

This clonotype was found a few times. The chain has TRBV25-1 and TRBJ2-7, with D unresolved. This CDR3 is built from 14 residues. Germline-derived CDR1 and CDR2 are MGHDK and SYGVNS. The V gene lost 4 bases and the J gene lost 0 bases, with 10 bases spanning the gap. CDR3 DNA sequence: TGTGCCAGCAGTGTATACGGCTACTCCTACGAGCAGTACTTC. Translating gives CASSVYGYSYEQYF.

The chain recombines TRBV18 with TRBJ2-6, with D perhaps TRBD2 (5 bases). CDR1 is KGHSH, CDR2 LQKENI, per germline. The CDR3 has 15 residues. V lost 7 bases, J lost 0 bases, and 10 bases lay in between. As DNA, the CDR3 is TGTGCCAGCTTCGAGGGCAGCTCTGGGGCCAACGTCCTGACTTTC. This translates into CASFEGSSGANVLTF.

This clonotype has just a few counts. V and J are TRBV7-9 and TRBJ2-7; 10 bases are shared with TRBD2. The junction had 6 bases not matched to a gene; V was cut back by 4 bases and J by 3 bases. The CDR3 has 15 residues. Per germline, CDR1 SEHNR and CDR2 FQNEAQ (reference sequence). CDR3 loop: CASSSTSGAYYEQYF. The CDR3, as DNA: TGTGCCAGCAGCTCTACTAGCGGGGCGTACTACGAGCAGTACTTC. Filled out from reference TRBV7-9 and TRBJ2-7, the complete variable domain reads DTGVSQNPRHKITKRGQNVTFRCDPISEHNRLYWYRQTLGQGPEFLTYFQNEAQLEKSRLLSDRFSAERPKGSFSTLEIQRTEQGDSAMYLCASSSTSGAYYEQYFGPGTRLTVT.

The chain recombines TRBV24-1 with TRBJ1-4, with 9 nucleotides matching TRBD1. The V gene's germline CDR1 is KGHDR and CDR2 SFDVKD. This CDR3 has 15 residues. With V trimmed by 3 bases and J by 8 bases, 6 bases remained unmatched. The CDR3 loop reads CATSDPGQGEEKLFF. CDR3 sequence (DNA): TGTGCCACCAGTGATCCGGGACAGGGAGAAGAAAAACTGTTTTTT.

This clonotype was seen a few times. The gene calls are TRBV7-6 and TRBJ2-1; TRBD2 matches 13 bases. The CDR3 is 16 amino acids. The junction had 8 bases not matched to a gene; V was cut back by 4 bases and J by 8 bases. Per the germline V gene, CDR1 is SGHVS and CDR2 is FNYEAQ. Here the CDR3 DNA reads TGTGCCAGCAGCTCCCTTACTAGCGGGGGGGCCCATGAGCAGTTCTTC. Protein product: CASSSLTSGGAHEQFF.

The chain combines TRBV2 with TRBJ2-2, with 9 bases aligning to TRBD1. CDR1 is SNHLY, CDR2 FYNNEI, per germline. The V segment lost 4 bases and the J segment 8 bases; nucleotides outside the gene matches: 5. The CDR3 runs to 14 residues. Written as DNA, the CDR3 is TGTGCCAGCAGTGCGACAGGGGGGAGAGGGGAGCTGTTTTTT. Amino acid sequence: CASSATGGRGELFF.

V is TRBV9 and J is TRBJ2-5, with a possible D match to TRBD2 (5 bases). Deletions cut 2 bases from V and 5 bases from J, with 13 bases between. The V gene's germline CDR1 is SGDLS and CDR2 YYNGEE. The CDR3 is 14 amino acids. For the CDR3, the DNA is TGTGCCAGCAGCGTTCCCGGGGAGTGGGAGACCCAGTACTTC. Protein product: CASSVPGEWETQYF.

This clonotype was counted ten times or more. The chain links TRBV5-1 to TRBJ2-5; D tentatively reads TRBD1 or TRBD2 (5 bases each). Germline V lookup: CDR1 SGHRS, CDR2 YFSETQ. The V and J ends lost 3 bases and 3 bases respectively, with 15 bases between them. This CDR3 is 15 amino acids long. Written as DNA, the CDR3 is TGCGCCAGCAGCTCCCACGGGACGGCGAAAGAGACCCAGTACTTC. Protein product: CASSSHGTAKETQYF.

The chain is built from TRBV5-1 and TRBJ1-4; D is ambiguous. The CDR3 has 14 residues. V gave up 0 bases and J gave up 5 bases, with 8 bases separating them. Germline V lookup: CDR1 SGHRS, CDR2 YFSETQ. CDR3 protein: CASSLGAVNEKLFF. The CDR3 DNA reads TGCGCCAGCAGCTTGGGGGCAGTGAATGAAAAACTGTTTTTT.

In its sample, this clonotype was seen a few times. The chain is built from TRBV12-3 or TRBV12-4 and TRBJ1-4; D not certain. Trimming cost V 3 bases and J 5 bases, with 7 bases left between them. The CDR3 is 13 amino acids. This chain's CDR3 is CASSFNRNEKLFF. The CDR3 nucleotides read TGTGCCAGCAGTTTCAACAGAAATGAAAAACTGTTTTTT.

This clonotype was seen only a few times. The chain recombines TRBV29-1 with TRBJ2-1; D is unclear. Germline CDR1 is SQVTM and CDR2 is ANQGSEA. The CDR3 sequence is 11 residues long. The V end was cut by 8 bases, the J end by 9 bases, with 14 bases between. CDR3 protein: CSSRGAGEQFF. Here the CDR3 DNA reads TGCAGCTCCCGTGGCGCCGGTGAGCAGTTCTTC.

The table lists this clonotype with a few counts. This CDR3 reads CASSLVRGRAVAQYF. The CDR3 region has the DNA TGTGCCAGCAGCTTGGTTCGAGGGAGGGCAGTTGCGCAGTATTTT. V gene TRBV7-3 combines with J gene TRBJ2-3; TRBD2 agrees at 7 bases. Germline CDR1 SGHTA, CDR2 FQGTGA. V dropped 3 bases and J dropped 10; count of bases not matched to a gene: 13. This CDR3 is built from 15 residues.

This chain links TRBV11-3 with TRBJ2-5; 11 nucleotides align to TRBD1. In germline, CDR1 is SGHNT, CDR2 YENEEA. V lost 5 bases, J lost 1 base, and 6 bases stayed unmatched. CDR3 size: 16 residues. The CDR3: CASSRWDRGSQETQYF. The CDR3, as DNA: TGTGCCAGCAGCCGCTGGGACAGGGGGAGCCAAGAGACCCAGTACTTC.

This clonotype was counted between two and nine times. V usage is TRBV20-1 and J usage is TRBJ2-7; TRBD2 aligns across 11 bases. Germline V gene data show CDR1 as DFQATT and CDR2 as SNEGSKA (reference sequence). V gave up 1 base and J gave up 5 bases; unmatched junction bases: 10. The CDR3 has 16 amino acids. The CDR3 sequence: CSARGSLAGAIDEQYF. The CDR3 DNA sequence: TGCAGTGCTAGAGGTTCACTAGCGGGGGCAATAGACGAGCAGTACTTC.

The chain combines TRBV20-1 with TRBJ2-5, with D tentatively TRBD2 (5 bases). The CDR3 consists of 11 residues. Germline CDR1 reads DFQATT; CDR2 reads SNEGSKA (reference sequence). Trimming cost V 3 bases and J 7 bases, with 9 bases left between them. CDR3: CSARGVGTQYF. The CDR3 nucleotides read TGCAGTGCTAGGGGAGTAGGGACCCAGTACTTC.

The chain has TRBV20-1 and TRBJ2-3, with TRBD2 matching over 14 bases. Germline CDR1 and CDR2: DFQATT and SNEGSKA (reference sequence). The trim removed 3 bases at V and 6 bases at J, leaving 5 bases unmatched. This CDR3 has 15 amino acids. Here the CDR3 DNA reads TGCAGTGCTAGGACTAGCGGGAGGGCAGAGGATACGCAGTATTTT. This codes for CSARTSGRAEDTQYF.

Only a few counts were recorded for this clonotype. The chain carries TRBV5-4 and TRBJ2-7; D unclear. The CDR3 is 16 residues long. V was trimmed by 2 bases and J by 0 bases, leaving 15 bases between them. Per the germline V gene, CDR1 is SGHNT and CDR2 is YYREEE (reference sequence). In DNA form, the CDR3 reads TGTGCCAGCAGCTTCGGGCAGCTAAGGAGCTCCTACGAGCAGTACTTC. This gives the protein CASSFGQLRSSYEQYF.

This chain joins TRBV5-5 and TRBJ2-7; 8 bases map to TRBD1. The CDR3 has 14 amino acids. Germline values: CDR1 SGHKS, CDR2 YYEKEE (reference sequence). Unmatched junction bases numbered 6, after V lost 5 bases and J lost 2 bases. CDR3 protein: CASRSPGQAYEQYF. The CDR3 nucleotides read TGTGCCAGCAGGAGTCCGGGACAGGCCTACGAGCAGTACTTC.

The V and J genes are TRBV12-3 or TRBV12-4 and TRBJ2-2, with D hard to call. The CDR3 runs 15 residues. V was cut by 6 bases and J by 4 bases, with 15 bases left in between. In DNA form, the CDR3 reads TGTGCCAGCAGGCCGTCCCTATCGGGCACCGGGGAGCTGTTTTTT. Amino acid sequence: CASRPSLSGTGELFF.

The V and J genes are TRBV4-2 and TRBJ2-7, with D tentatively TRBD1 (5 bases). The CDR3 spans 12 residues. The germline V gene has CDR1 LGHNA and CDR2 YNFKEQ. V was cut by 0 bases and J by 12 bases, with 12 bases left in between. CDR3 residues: CASSQDRGRTYF. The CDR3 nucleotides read TGTGCCAGCAGCCAAGATAGGGGCAGAACGTACTTC.

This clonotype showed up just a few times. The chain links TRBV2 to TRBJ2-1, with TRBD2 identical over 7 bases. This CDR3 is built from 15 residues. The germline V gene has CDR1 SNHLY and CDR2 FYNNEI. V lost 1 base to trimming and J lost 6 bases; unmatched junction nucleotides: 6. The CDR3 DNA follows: TGTGCCAGCAGTGAAGGGCTAGCGGAAATCAATGAGCAGTTCTTC. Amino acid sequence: CASSEGLAEINEQFF.

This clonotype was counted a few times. CDR3 nucleotide sequence: TGTGCCAGCAGTTTAGTTATCGGGACGACTGGGGAAGCTTTCTTT. Its protein product is CASSLVIGTTGEAFF. The V and J genes are TRBV27 and TRBJ1-1, with D perhaps TRBD1 (5 bases). The V end lost 2 bases, the J end lost 8 bases, and 18 bases lay between the germline ends. Germline-derived CDR1 and CDR2 are MNHEY and SMNVEV (reference sequence). The CDR3 runs to 15 residues.

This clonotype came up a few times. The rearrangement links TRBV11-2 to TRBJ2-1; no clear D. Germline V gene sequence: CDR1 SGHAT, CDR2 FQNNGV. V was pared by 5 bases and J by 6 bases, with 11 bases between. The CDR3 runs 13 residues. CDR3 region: CASSPPPSNEQFF. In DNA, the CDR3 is TGTGCCAGCAGCCCACCTCCGAGCAATGAGCAGTTCTTC.

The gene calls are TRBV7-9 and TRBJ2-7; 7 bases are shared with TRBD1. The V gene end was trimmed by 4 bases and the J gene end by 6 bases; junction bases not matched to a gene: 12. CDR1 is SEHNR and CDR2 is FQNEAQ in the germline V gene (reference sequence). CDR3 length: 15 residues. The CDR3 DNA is TGTGCCAGCAGCTCCAGACAGGGAGAAGTGGCCGAGCAGTACTTC. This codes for CASSSRQGEVAEQYF.

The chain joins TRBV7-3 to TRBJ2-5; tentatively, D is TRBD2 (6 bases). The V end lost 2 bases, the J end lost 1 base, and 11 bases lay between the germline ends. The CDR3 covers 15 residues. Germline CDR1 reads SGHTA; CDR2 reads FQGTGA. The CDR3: CASSLGSGGQETQYF. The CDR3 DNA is TGTGCCAGCAGCTTAGGCTCCGGGGGCCAAGAGACCCAGTACTTC.

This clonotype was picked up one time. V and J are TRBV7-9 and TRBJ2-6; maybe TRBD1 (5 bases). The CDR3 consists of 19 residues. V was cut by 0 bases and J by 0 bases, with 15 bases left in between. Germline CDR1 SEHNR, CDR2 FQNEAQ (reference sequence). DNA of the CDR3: TGTGCCAGCAGCTTAGCCGAAGGGGCTCTCGCCTCTGGGGCCAACGTCCTGACTTTC. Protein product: CASSLAEGALASGANVLTF.

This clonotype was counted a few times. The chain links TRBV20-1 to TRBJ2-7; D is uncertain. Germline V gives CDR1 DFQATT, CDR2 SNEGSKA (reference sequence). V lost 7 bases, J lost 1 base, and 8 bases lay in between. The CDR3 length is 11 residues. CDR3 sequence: CSVRVSYEQYF. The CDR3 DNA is TGCAGTGTACGGGTATCCTACGAGCAGTACTTC.

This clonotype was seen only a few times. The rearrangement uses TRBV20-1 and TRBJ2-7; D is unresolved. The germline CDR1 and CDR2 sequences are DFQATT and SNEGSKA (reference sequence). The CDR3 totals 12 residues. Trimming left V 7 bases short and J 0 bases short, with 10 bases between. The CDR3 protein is CSGESNSYEQYF. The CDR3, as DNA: TGCAGTGGAGAGAGTAACTCCTACGAGCAGTACTTC.

The CDR3 is CASSPGFLGAGNEQFF. The CDR3 nucleotides read TGTGCCAGCAGCCCCGGATTTTTGGGGGCGGGGAATGAGCAGTTCTTC. This chain uses TRBV7-6 with TRBJ2-1, with D possibly being TRBD1 or TRBD2 (6 bases each). The CDR3 length is 16 residues. Germline loops: CDR1 SGHVS, CDR2 FNYEAQ. The germline V and J ends were trimmed by 5 bases and 7 bases, with 21 bases remaining between them.

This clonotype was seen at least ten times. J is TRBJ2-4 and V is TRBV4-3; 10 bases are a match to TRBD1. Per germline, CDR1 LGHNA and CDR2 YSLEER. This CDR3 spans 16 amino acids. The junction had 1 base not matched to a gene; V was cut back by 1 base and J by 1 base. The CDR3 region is CASSQAGQGAKNIQYF. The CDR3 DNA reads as TGCGCCAGCAGCCAAGCGGGACAGGGGGCCAAAAACATTCAGTACTTC.